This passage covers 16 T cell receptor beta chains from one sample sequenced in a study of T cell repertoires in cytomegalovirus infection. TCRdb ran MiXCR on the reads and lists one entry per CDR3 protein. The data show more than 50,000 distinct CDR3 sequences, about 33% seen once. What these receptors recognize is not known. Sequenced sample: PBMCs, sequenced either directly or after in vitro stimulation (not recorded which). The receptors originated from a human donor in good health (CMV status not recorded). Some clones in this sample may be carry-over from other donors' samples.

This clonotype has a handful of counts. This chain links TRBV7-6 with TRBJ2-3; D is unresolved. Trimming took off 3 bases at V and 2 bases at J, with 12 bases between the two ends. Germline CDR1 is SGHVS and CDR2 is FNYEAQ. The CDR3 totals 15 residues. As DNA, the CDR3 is TGTGCCAGCAGCTTTCAGGCTCAGAACACAGATACGCAGTATTTT. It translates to CASSFQAQNTDTQYF.

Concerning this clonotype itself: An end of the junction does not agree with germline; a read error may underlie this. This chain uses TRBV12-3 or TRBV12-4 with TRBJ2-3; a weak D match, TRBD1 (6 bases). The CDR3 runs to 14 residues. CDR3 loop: CPSSLRGRGGTQYF. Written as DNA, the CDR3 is TGTCCCAGCAGTTTGAGAGGGCGAGGGGGTACGCAGTATTTT.

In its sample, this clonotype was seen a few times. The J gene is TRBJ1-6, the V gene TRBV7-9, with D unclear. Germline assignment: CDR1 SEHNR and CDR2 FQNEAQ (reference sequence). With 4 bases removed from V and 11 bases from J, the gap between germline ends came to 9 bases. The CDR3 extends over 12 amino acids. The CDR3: CASSYQTTPLHF. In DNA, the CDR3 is TGTGCCAGCAGCTACCAGACAACACCCCTCCACTTT.

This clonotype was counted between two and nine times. The CDR3 DNA sequence: TGTGCCAGCAGCTTAGAGGGGAGTGGCCTTACTGAGCAGTTCTTC. It translates to CASSLEGSGLTEQFF. This chain links TRBV5-4 with TRBJ2-1, with D possibly called TRBD1 or TRBD2 (5 bases each). The V and J ends lost 2 bases and 9 bases respectively, with 18 bases between them. The CDR3 length is 15 residues. CDR1 SGHNT and CDR2 YYREEE come from the germline V gene (reference sequence).

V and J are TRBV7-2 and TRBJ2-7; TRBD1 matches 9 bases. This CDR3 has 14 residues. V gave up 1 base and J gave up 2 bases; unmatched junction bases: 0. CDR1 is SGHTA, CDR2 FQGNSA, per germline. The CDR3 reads CASSLGTGAYEQYF. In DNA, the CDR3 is TGTGCCAGCAGCTTAGGGACAGGGGCCTACGAGCAGTACTTC.

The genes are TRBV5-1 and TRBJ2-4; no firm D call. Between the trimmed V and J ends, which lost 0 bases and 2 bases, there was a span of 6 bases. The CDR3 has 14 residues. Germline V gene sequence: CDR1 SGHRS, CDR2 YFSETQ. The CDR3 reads CASSLGGTKNIQYF. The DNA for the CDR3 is TGCGCCAGCAGCTTGGGTGGGACCAAAAACATTCAGTACTTC.

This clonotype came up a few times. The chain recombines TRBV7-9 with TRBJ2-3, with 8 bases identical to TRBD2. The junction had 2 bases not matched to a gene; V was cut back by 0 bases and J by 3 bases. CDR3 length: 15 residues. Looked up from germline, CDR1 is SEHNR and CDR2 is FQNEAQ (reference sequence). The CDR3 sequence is CASSLARGETDTQYF. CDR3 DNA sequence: TGTGCCAGCAGCTTAGCGCGGGGGGAGACAGATACGCAGTATTTT.

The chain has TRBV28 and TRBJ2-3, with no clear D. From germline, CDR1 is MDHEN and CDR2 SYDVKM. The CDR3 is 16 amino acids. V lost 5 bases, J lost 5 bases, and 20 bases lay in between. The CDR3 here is CASSPPLVLVKDTQYF. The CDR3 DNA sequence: TGTGCCAGCAGTCCCCCCTTGGTTTTAGTGAAAGATACGCAGTATTTT.

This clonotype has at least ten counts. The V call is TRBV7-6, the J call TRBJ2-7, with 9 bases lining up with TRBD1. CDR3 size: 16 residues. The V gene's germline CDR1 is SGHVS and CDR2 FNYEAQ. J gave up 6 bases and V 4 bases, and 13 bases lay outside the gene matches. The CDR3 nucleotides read TGTGCCAGCAGCTATACAGGGGGCGCCCCGGTCGGCGAGCAGTACTTC. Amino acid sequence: CASSYTGGAPVGEQYF.

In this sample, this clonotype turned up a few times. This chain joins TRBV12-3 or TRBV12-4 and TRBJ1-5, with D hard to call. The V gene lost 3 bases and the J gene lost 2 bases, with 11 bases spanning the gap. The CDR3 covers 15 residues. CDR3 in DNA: TGTGCCAGCAGTTTCGAGGGATCGGGCAATCAGCCCCAGCATTTT. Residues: CASSFEGSGNQPQHF.

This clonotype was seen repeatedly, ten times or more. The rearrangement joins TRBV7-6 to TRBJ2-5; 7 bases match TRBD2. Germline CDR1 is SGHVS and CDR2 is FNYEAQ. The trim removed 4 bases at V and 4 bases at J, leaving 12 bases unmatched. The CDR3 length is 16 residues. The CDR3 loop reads CASSSLAAGAGETQYF. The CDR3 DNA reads TGTGCCAGCAGCTCCCTAGCTGCGGGAGCGGGAGAGACCCAGTACTTC.

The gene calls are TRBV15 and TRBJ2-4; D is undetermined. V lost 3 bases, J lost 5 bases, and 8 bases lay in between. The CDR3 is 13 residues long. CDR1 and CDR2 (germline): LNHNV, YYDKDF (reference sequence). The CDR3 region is CATSSGEENIQYF. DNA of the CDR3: TGTGCCACCAGCAGCGGTGAGGAAAACATTCAGTACTTC.

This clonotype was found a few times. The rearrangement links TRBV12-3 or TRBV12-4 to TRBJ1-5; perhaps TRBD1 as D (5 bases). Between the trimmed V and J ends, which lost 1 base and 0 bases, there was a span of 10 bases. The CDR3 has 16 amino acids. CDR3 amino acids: CASSLGGGYSNQPQHF. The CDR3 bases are TGTGCCAGCAGTTTAGGGGGGGGTTATAGCAATCAGCCCCAGCATTTT.

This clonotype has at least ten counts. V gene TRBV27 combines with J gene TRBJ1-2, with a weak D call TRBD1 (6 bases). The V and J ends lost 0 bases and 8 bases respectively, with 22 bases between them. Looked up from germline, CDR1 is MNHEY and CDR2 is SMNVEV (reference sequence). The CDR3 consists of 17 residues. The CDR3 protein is CASSLSGSGAGRKGYTF. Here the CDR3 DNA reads TGTGCCAGCAGTTTATCGGGGTCGGGGGCGGGAAGGAAGGGCTACACCTTC.

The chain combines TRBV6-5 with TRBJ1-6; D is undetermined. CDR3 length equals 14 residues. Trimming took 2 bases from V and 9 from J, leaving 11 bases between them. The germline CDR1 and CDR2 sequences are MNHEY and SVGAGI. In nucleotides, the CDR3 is TGTGCCAGCAGTTACAGACGGCTTGGTTCACCCCTCCACTTT. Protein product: CASSYRRLGSPLHF.

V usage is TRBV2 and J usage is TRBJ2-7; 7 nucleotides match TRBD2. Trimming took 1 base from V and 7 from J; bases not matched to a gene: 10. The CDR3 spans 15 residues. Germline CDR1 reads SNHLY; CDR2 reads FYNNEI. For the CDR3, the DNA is TGTGCCAGCAGTGAAGGCATAGCGGAAGCGGGGGAGCAGTACTTC. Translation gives CASSEGIAEAGEQYF. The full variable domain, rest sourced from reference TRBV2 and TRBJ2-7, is EPEVTQTPSHQVTQMGQEVILRCVPISNHLYFYWYRQILGQKVEFLVSFYNNEISEKSEIFDDQFSVERPDGSNFTLKIRSTKLEDSAMYFCASSEGIAEAGEQYFGPGTRLTVT.